Each of the 6 T cell receptor beta chains below was sequenced from the same sample in a study of blood T cells in healthy people across ages. PCR was performed a second time for 7 to 11 cycles using a sample-barcoded 5' primer and a J-beta primer mix. TCRdb redid the calling of the 5' RACE reads with MiXCR, one entry per CDR3 protein. The sample records hundreds of thousands of distinct CDR3 sequences, roughly 53% being singletons. The sample consisted of blood. The source is a man aged 55 to 69 in good health.

This clonotype appeared a few times. The chain couples TRBV20-1 to TRBJ2-3, with 13 nucleotides matching TRBD2. Germline assignment: CDR1 DFQATT and CDR2 SNEGSKA (reference sequence). V shed 6 bases, J shed 2 bases, and the junction held 5 bases outside the gene matches. This CDR3 is 15 amino acids long. The CDR3 here is CSAHGTSGVTDTQYF. In DNA, the CDR3 is TGCAGTGCCCATGGGACTAGCGGGGTCACAGATACGCAGTATTTT.

There are many counts of this clonotype. The CDR3 sequence: CASRRTSGGLNTGELFF. CDR3 coding DNA: TGTGCCAGCAGGCGGACTAGCGGGGGCCTTAACACCGGGGAGCTGTTTTTT. The chain recombines TRBV27 with TRBJ2-2; the match to TRBD2 covers 13 bases. The CDR3 sequence is 17 residues long. Germline-derived CDR1 and CDR2 are MNHEY and SMNVEV (reference sequence). Trimming removed 6 bases from V and 2 bases from J; junction bases left unmatched: 6.

The J gene is TRBJ1-2, the V gene TRBV29-1, with TRBD1 matching 10 bases. This CDR3 comprises 13 residues. After removal of 4 bases from V and 3 bases from J, the junction contained 2 bases not matched to a gene. Germline V gene sequence: CDR1 SQVTM, CDR2 ANQGSEA. For the CDR3, the DNA is TGCAGCGTTGGACAGGGGGCAGACTATGGCTACACCTTC. It is translated as CSVGQGADYGYTF.

This clonotype was detected a few times. The rearrangement uses TRBV5-1 and TRBJ2-2; D could derive from TRBD1 or TRBD2 (5 bases each). This CDR3 is built from 16 residues. The germline V gene has CDR1 SGHRS and CDR2 YFSETQ. Deletions cut 4 bases from V and 4 bases from J, with 17 bases between. The CDR3 reads CASSQGDLRFTGELFF. DNA for the CDR3: TGCGCCAGCAGCCAAGGGGACCTAAGATTCACCGGGGAGCTGTTTTTT.

The chain couples TRBV5-1 to TRBJ2-1; D is possibly TRBD1 (6 bases). The CDR3 contains 14 residues. With 4 bases removed from V and 9 bases from J, the gap between germline ends came to 17 bases. Germline V gene sequence: CDR1 SGHRS, CDR2 YFSETQ. The CDR3 nucleotides are TGCGCCAGCAGCAGGACAGCAGGGTATGGTGAGCAGTTCTTC. This translates into CASSRTAGYGEQFF.

J is TRBJ2-4 and V is TRBV3-1, with a tentative D call TRBD2 (5 bases). V lost 1 base, J lost 13 bases, and 11 bases lay in between. Germline-derived CDR1 and CDR2 are LGHDT and YNNKEL (reference sequence). The CDR3 consists of 12 residues. This CDR3 reads CASSQVGCGQYF. The DNA for the CDR3 is TGTGCCAGCAGCCAAGTCGGGTGCGGGCAGTACTTC.